Each of the 11 T cell receptor beta chains below was sequenced from the same sample in a study of T cells during gluten challenge in celiac disease. Three nested PCRs with multiplexed primers covering all TRA and TRB V genes amplified paired chains. TCRdb re-called the single-cell sequencing reads with MiXCR, one entry per CDR3 protein. The specimen's table records some 66 distinct CDR3 sequences. Lineage-negative, tetramer-binding CD3+ CD4+ cells lacking CD45RA and CD62L but expressing integrin beta7 were gated. The sample here was gluten-specific CD4+ T cells sorted from blood using tetramers, taken at baseline or on day 6, 14 or 28 of gluten challenge (not recorded which). These receptors were collected from a female donor with celiac disease.

This clonotype was seen only once. The genes are TRBV27 and TRBJ1-1; D is unclear. The CDR3 sequence is 15 residues long. The germline gives CDR1 MNHEY, CDR2 SMNVEV (reference sequence). Trimming took off 6 bases at V and 5 bases at J, with 19 bases between the two ends. CDR3 nucleotide sequence: TGTGCCAGCAGCAATGTCCCGACCCGGTATACTGAAGCTTTCTTT. This codes for CASSNVPTRYTEAFF.

V gene TRBV5-6 combines with J gene TRBJ2-7; 7 bases align to TRBD1. Trimming removed 0 bases from V and 11 bases from J; junction bases left unmatched: 8. The CDR3 consists of 13 residues. Germline V CDR1 and CDR2: SGHDT, YYEEEE. The CDR3 nucleotides read TGTGCCAGCAGCTTGGGACAGGGCACGATAAAGTACTTC. It specifies CASSLGQGTIKYF.

In its sample, this clonotype ranks as hyperexpanded (1% or more). The chain recombines TRBV5-6 with TRBJ2-7; 8 bases fit TRBD2. Germline CDR1 is SGHDT and CDR2 is YYEEEE. CDR3 length equals 18 residues. J lost 0 bases, V lost 4 bases, and 15 bases had no gene match. For the CDR3, the DNA is TGTGCCAGCAGCCCCTTCGGTCACAAAGCGGGAGTCTCCTACGAGCAGTACGTC. Translated: CASSPFGHKAGVSYEQYV.

This sequence joins TRBV7-2 and TRBJ2-7; no clear D gene. V was cut by 3 bases and J by 6 bases, with 15 bases left in between. The CDR3 is made up of 14 amino acids. Germline V lookup: CDR1 SGHTA, CDR2 FQGNSA. Here the CDR3 DNA reads TGTGCCAGCAGCTTGGCCCCGACCGTCGGCGAGCAGTACTTC. Its protein product is CASSLAPTVGEQYF.

The chain joins TRBV13 to TRBJ2-7; weak D call: TRBD2 (5 bases). CDR3 length: 13 residues. The V gene's germline CDR1 is PRHDT and CDR2 FYEKMQ (reference sequence). Trimming left V 4 bases short and J 5 bases short, with 12 bases between. CDR3 DNA: TGTGCCAGCAGCTCCCTACAGCGGCACGAGCAGTACTTC. Amino acids: CASSSLQRHEQYF.

This clonotype ranks as hyperexpanded (1% or more). The chain is built from TRBV19 and TRBJ1-1; 7 nucleotides agree with TRBD1. The CDR3 is 13 amino acids. V lost 5 bases and J lost 8; bases outside the gene matches: 8. Germline V gene sequence: CDR1 LNHDA, CDR2 SQIVND (reference sequence). The CDR3 nucleotides are TGTGCCAGTAGTCCTCTCGGGGACAGCGAAGCTTTCTTT. Residues: CASSPLGDSEAFF.

The V and J genes are TRBV7-2 and TRBJ1-5; D might be TRBD1 (5 bases). With 1 base removed from V and 6 bases from J, the gap between germline ends came to 13 bases. In germline, CDR1 is SGHTA, CDR2 FQGNSA. The CDR3 runs 15 residues. Here the CDR3 reads CASSLVAGQGQPQHF. In DNA, the CDR3 is TGTGCCAGCAGCTTAGTCGCAGGACAAGGTCAGCCCCAGCATTTT.

This clonotype was observed a single time. This rearrangement joins TRBV7-3 to TRBJ2-1; 7 bases are shared with TRBD2. This CDR3 is 15 amino acids long. Trimming cost V 5 bases and J 3 bases; bases outside gene matches: 7. CDR1 SGHTA and CDR2 FQGTGA come from the germline V gene. The CDR3 sequence: CASSVRAGDYNEQFF. The CDR3 DNA follows: TGTGCCAGCAGCGTAAGGGCGGGAGACTACAATGAGCAGTTCTTC. Using reference TRBV7-3 and TRBJ2-1 for the parts outside the CDR3, the full variable domain is GAGVSQTPSNKVTEKGKYVELRCDPISGHTALYWYRQSLGQGPEFLIYFQGTGAADDSGLPNDRFFAVRPEGSVSTLKIQRTERGDSAVYLCASSVRAGDYNEQFFGPGTRLTVL.

This sequence joins TRBV10-2 and TRBJ2-7; D is unresolved. This CDR3 is built from 13 residues. The germline gives CDR1 WSHSY, CDR2 SAAADI. With 4 bases removed from V and 6 bases from J, the gap between germline ends came to 13 bases. The DNA for the CDR3 is TGCGCCAGCAGTGCCCAACGAGAAGGCGAGCAGTACTTC. Translation gives CASSAQREGEQYF.

By its share, this clonotype is hyperexpanded. The chain is built from TRBV29-1 and TRBJ2-5; D is unresolved. The CDR3 spans 11 residues. V lost 6 bases, J lost 1 base, and 6 bases lay in between. The V gene's germline CDR1 is SQVTM and CDR2 ANQGSEA. DNA for the CDR3: TGCAGCGTAGCGTTCCAAGAGACCCAGTACTTC. Amino acids: CSVAFQETQYF.

As concerns this clonotype: The junction does not match germline at one end; this may be a read error. The V gene is TRBV5-1, the J gene TRBJ2-2; 8 nucleotides line up with TRBD2. Per the germline V gene, CDR1 is SGHRS and CDR2 is YFSETQ. The CDR3 contains 15 residues. This chain's CDR3 is CVSSIAGPNTGELFF. CDR3 DNA: TGCGTCAGCAGCATAGCGGGACCGAACACCGGGGAGCTGTTTTTT.